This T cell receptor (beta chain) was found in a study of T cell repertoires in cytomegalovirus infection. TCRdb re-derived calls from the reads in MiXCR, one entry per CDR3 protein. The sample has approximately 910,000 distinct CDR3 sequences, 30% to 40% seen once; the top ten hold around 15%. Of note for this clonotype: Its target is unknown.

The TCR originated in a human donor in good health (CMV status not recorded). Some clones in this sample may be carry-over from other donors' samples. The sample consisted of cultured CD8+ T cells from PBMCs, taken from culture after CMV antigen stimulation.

CDR3: CASSYSTGRQFGLFF. CDR3 bases: TGTGCCAGCAGTTACTCTACAGGACGCCAATTTGGGCTGTTTTTT. The chain combines TRBV6-6 with TRBJ2-2; D perhaps matches TRBD1 (5 bases). From germline, CDR1 is MNHNY and CDR2 SVGAGI (reference sequence). This CDR3 contains 15 residues. V lost 0 bases to trimming and J lost 13 bases, with 18 bases between them.